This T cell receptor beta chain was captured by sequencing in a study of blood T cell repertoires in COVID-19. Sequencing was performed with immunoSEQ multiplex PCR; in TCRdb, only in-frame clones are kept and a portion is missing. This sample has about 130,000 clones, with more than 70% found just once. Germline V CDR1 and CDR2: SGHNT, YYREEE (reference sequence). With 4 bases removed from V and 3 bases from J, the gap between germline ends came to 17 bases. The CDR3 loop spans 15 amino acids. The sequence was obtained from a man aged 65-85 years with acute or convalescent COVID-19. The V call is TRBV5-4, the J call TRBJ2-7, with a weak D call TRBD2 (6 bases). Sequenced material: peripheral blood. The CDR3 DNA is TGTGCCAGCAGCGGCGGGGCGAACCTTCGCTACGAGCAGTACTTC. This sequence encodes CASSGGANLRYEQYF.